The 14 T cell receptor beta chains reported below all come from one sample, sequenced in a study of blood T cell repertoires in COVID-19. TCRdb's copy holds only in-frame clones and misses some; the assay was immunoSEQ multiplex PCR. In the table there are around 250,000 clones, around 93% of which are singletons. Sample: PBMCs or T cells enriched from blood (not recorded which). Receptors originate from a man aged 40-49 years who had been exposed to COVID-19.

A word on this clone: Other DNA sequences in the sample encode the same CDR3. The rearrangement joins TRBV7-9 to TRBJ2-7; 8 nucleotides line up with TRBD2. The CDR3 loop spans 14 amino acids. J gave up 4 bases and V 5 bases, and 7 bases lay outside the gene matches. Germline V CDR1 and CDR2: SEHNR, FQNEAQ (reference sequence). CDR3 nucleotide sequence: TGTGCCAGCAGCCCCCCGGGAGGGCGGTACGAGCAGTACTTC. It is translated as CASSPPGGRYEQYF.

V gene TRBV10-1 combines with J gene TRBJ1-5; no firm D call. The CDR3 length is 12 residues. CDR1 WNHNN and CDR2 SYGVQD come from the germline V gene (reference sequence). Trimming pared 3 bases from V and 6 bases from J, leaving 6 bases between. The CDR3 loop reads CASSDSIQPQHF. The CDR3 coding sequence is TGCGCCAGCAGTGACTCTATTCAGCCCCAGCATTTT.

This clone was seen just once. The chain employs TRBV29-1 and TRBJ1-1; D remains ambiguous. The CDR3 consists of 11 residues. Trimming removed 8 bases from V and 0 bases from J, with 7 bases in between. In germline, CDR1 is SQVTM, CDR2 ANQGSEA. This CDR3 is CSFSMNTEAFF. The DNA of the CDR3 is TGCAGCTTTTCCATGAACACTGAAGCTTTCTTT.

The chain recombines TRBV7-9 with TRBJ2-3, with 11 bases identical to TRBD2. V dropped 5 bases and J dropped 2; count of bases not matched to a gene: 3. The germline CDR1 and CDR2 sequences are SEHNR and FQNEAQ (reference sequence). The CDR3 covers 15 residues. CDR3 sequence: CASSQGLADTDTQYF. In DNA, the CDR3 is TGTGCCAGCAGCCAGGGACTAGCGGACACAGATACGCAGTATTTT.

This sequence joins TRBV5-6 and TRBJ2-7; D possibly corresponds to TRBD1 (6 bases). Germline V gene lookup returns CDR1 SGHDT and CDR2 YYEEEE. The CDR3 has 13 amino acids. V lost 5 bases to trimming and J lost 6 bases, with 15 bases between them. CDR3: CASSDSNRAEQYF. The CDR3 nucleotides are TGTGCCAGCAGTGACTCAAACAGGGCCGAGCAGTACTTC.

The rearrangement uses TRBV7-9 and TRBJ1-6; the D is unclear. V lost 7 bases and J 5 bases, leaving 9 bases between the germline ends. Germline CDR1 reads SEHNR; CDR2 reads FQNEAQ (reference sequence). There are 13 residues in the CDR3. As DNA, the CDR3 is TGTGCCAGCAAATCCGGGGATAATTCACCCCTCCACTTT. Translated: CASKSGDNSPLHF.

The CDR3: CASRALRRGTDTQYF. The CDR3 DNA reads TGTGCCAGCAGGGCCCTAAGGAGGGGCACAGATACGCAGTATTTT. The V call is TRBV6-5, the J call TRBJ2-3, with TRBD2 as a possible D gene (6 bases). Trimming took off 6 bases at V and 1 base at J, with 14 bases between the two ends. CDR3 length equals 15 residues. Germline V gene lookup returns CDR1 MNHEY and CDR2 SVGAGI.

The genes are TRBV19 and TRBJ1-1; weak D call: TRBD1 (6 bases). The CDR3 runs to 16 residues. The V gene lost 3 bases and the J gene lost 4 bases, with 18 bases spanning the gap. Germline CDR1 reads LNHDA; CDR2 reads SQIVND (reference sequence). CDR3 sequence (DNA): TGTGCCAGTAGTATTGGGAACCCAGGGGATGCCACTGAAGCTTTCTTT. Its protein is CASSIGNPGDATEAFF.

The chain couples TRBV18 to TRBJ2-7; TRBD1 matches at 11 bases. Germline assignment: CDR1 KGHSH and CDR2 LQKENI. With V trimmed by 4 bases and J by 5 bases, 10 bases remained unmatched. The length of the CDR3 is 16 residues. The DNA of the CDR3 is TGTGCCAGCTCACTGACAAAGGACAGGGGGCCCAACGAGCAGTACTTC. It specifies CASSLTKDRGPNEQYF.

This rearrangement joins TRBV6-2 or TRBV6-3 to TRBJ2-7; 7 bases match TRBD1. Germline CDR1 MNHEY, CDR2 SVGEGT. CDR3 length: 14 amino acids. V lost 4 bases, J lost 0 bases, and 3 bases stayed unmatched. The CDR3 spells CASSFRTGSYEQYF. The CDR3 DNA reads TGTGCCAGCAGTTTTCGGACAGGCTCCTACGAGCAGTACTTC.

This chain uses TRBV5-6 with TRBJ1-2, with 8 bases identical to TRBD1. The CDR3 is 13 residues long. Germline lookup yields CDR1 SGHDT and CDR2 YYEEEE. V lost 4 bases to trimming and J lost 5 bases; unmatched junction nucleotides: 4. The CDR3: CASSIRQGYGYTF. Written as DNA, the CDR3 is TGTGCCAGCAGCATTCGACAGGGGTATGGCTACACCTTC. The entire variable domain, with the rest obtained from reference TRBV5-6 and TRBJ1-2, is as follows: DAGVTQSPTHLIKTRGQQVTLRCSPKSGHDTVSWYQQALGQGPQFIFQYYEEEERQRGNFPDRFSGHQFPNYSSELNVNALLLGDSALYLCASSIRQGYGYTFGSGTRLTVV.

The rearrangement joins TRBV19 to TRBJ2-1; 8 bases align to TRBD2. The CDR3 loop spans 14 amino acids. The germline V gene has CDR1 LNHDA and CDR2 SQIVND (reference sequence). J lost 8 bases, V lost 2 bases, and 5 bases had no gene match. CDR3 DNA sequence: TGTGCCAGTAGTATACGGACTAGCACCCATGAGCAGTTCTTC. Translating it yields CASSIRTSTHEQFF.

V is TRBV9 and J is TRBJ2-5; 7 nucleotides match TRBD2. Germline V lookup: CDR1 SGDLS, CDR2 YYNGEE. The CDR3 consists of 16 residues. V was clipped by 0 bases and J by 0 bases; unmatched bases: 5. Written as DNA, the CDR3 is TGTGCCAGCAGCGTAGGTCTAGCGGAACACCAAGAGACCCAGTACTTC. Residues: CASSVGLAEHQETQYF.

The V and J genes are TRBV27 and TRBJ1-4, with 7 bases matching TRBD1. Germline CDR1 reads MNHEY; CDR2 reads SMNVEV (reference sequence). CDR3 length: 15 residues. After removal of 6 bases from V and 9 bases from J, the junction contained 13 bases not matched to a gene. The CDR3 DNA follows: TGTGCCAGCAGAACTTATGTCCAGGGGGAAAAAAAACTGTTTTTT. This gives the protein CASRTYVQGEKKLFF.